This record looks at one T cell receptor (beta chain) sequence and its context. Its matching antigen is unknown. The CDR3 runs to 16 residues. The junction had 3 bases not matched to a gene; V was cut back by 1 base and J by 1 base. The germline V gene encodes CDR1 SGHTA and CDR2 FQGNSA. PCR employed 60 Vbeta and 13 Jbeta primers. Here immunoSEQ multiplex PCR was the method, and the copy in TCRdb shows in-frame clones only, minus some. Altogether roughly 170,000 clones are present, around 68% being singletons, with the ten largest covering approximately 1.6%. The data are from a study of cytomegalovirus exposure and HLA in healthy donors. General study findings and limits: In a later analysis, TCR beta V- and J-gene trimming showed a link to a missense DCLRE1C variant.

The J gene is TRBJ2-3, the V gene TRBV7-2, with 9 bases matching TRBD2. This TCR derives from a girl between 10 and 17 years old in good health and CMV-seronegative. The sequenced sample was PBMCs. The CDR3 region is CASSLGASGGTDTQYF. CDR3 DNA: TGTGCCAGCAGCTTAGGGGCTAGCGGGGGCACAGATACGCAGTATTTT.